Below are 27 T cell receptor beta chains sequenced from a single sample in a study of blood T cell repertoires in COVID-19 (dated by TCRdb to 2020 to 2022). Library preparation used the immunoSEQ multiplex PCR assay. As stored in TCRdb, this immuneACCESS dataset retains in-frame rearrangements with V and J assigned. A fraction of the clones does not appear; measured against another copy, unresolved V genes explain less than half of the discrepancy, and the remainder lacks a known reason. The sample includes about 500,000 clones, with 70% to 90% observed a single time. Clones ranked in the top ten supply about 8% of the sample. The specimen sequenced was peripheral blood. The receptors originated from a woman aged 45-65 years with COVID-19, enrolled during active disease.

The chain links TRBV3-1 (or the pseudogene TRBV3-2) to TRBJ2-3, with 10 bases aligning to TRBD2. Germline values: CDR1 LGHDT, CDR2 YNNKEL (reference sequence). V shed 3 bases, J shed 1 base, and the junction held 1 base outside the gene matches. The CDR3 is 15 amino acids. Written as DNA, the CDR3 is TGTGCCAGCAGCCATACTAGCGGGGGCACAGATACGCAGTATTTT. Translation: CASSHTSGGTDTQYF.

The chain uses TRBV18 and TRBJ2-2; tentatively, D is TRBD2 (6 bases). Trimming took off 2 bases at V and 4 bases at J, with 17 bases between the two ends. Per the germline V gene, CDR1 is KGHSH and CDR2 is LQKENI. The length of the CDR3 is 17 residues. The CDR3 DNA reads TGTGCCAGCTCACCATGGGACTCTCGATTTTCCACCGGGGAGCTGTTTTTT. Translating gives CASSPWDSRFSTGELFF.

The genes are TRBV9 and TRBJ1-1, with D perhaps TRBD1 (5 bases). V was trimmed by 4 bases and J by 7 bases, leaving 17 bases between them. CDR3 length: 14 amino acids. Germline-derived CDR1 and CDR2 are SGDLS and YYNGEE. CDR3 in amino acids: CASSPYRQTLEAFF. In nucleotides, the CDR3 is TGTGCCAGCAGCCCGTACCGACAGACCCTTGAAGCTTTCTTT.

The V gene is TRBV6-4, the J gene TRBJ1-1; the D is unclear. The germline CDR1 and CDR2 sequences are MRHNA and SNTAGT. The germline V and J ends were trimmed by 4 bases and 7 bases, with 13 bases remaining between them. The CDR3 sequence is 13 residues long. The CDR3, as DNA: TGTGCCAGCAGTGTAACGGCGGGCCTTGAAGCTTTCTTT. Translated: CASSVTAGLEAFF.

This chain joins TRBV2 and TRBJ2-1; 7 bases agree with TRBD2. The germline V gene has CDR1 SNHLY and CDR2 FYNNEI. Germline trimming cut 6 bases from V and 0 bases from J; bases unmatched to any gene: 8. The length of the CDR3 is 16 residues. For the CDR3, the DNA is TGTGCCAGCAGGGGATGGCGGGGGAGCTCCTACAATGAGCAGTTCTTC. This codes for CASRGWRGSSYNEQFF.

Concerning this clone itself: A read error may account for a junction end that differs from germline. In nucleotides, the CDR3 is TGTGCCGGCAGTGACGTCCCGGGGACAAGAAATCAGCCCCAGCATTTT. Amino acids: CAGSDVPGTRNQPQHF. This chain links TRBV6-1 with TRBJ1-5; TRBD1 is a possible D gene (6 bases). Germline CDR1 and CDR2: MNHNS and SASEGT. CDR3 size: 16 residues.

This clone appeared a single time. The chain has TRBV7-8 and TRBJ1-1, with 10 bases aligning to TRBD1. This CDR3 comprises 14 residues. Per germline, CDR1 SGHVS and CDR2 FQNEAQ. J lost 6 bases, V lost 5 bases, and 6 bases had no gene match. The CDR3 reads CASSVEGTGAEAFF. For the CDR3, the DNA is TGTGCCAGCAGCGTAGAAGGGACAGGGGCTGAAGCTTTCTTT. Together with reference TRBV7-8 and TRBJ1-1, the CDR3 gives the full variable domain: GAGVSQSPRYKVAKRGQDVALRCDPISGHVSLFWYQQALGQGPEFLTYFQNEAQLDKSGLPSDRFFAERPEGSVSTLKIQRTQQEDSAVYLCASSVEGTGAEAFFGQGTRLTVV.

This sequence joins TRBV5-4 and TRBJ2-2; 9 bases match TRBD1. The CDR3 runs to 17 residues. The germline V gene has CDR1 SGHNT and CDR2 YYREEE (reference sequence). V gave up 7 bases and J gave up 5 bases; unmatched junction bases: 15. This CDR3 reads CASVRGQGGVETGELFF. The CDR3, as DNA: TGTGCCAGCGTCCGGGGACAGGGAGGGGTAGAAACCGGGGAGCTGTTTTTT. Full variable domain (remainder filled in from reference TRBV5-4 and TRBJ2-2): ETGVTQSPTHLIKTRGQQVTLRCSSQSGHNTVSWYQQALGQGPQFIFQYYREEENGRGNFPPRFSGLQFPNYSSELNVNALELDDSALYLCASVRGQGGVETGELFFGEGSRLTVL.

Only one count was recorded for this clone. The gene calls are TRBV3-1 (or the pseudogene TRBV3-2) and TRBJ2-5; 7 bases match TRBD1. The CDR3 is made up of 14 amino acids. V lost 4 bases to trimming and J lost 4 bases; unmatched junction nucleotides: 6. The germline V gene encodes CDR1 LGHDT and CDR2 YNNKEL (reference sequence). CDR3 sequence: CASSPGGRGETQYF. CDR3 sequence (DNA): TGTGCCAGCAGCCCAGGGGGTAGGGGAGAGACCCAGTACTTC.

The genes are TRBV12-5 and TRBJ2-5, with 8 bases matching TRBD2. Germline-derived CDR1 and CDR2 are LGHNT and FRNRAP. This CDR3 is built from 14 residues. The V and J ends lost 9 bases and 1 base, in that order; junction bases with no gene match: 7. In nucleotides, the CDR3 is TGTGCTAGCTTGCGCGGGGGGATCCAAGAGACCCAGTACTTC. Its protein is CASLRGGIQETQYF.

The chain employs TRBV3-1 (or the pseudogene TRBV3-2) and TRBJ1-6; D not certain. This CDR3 region has 15 residues. Trimming stripped 1 base from V and 7 bases from J, with 11 bases between. Germline V gene sequence: CDR1 LGHDT, CDR2 YNNKEL (reference sequence). CDR3 DNA: TGTGCCAGCAGCCAAGGGAGGACCCAGAATTCACCCCTCCACTTT. This gives the protein CASSQGRTQNSPLHF.

This clone has more than one count but fewer than ten. The genes are TRBV30 and TRBJ1-2; TRBD1 agrees at 9 bases. The V segment lost 3 bases and the J segment 3 bases; nucleotides outside the gene matches: 14. Germline loops: CDR1 GTSNPN, CDR2 SVGIG (reference sequence). The CDR3 is 17 residues long. The DNA of the CDR3 is TGTGCCTGGAGGCCTGGGACAGGGCGCGGGGGAGACTATGGCTACACCTTC. Protein product: CAWRPGTGRGGDYGYTF. Using reference TRBV30 and TRBJ1-2 for the parts outside the CDR3, the full variable domain is SQTIHQWPATLVQPVGSPLSLECTVEGTSNPNLYWYRQAAGRGLQLLFYSVGIGQISSEVPQNLSASRPQDRQFILSSKKLLLSDSGFYLCAWRPGTGRGGDYGYTFGSGTRLTVV.

V and J are TRBV6-5 and TRBJ1-5; 9 bases agree with TRBD1. CDR1 is MNHEY, CDR2 SVGAGI, per germline. This CDR3 has 15 residues. Unmatched junction bases numbered 4, after V lost 0 bases and J lost 7 bases. Here the CDR3 DNA reads TGTGCCAGCAGTTACTCGACAGGGGGGAACCAGCCCCAGCATTTT. Protein sequence: CASSYSTGGNQPQHF.

In regard to this clone: Other DNA variants within this sample encode the same CDR3. The V and J genes are TRBV5-1 and TRBJ2-1; 8 bases match TRBD1. V shed 0 bases and J 4 bases; nucleotides not matched to a gene: 3. The CDR3 is 15 residues long. The germline gives CDR1 SGHRS, CDR2 YFSETQ. The CDR3 reads CASSLEGTGYNEQFF. The CDR3 DNA is TGCGCCAGCAGCTTGGAGGGGACAGGTTACAATGAGCAGTTCTTC.

The V and J genes are TRBV9 and TRBJ1-4, with D possibly matching TRBD1 (5 bases). Trimming pared 2 bases from V and 2 bases from J, leaving 13 bases between. Germline CDR1 reads SGDLS; CDR2 reads YYNGEE. The CDR3 covers 16 residues. Written as DNA, the CDR3 is TGTGCCAGCAGCGTGGGGTTGACAGAGACTAATGAAAAACTGTTTTTT. Translated, it gives CASSVGLTETNEKLFF.

The J gene is TRBJ2-5, the V gene TRBV24-1; D ambiguous. CDR1 and CDR2 from the germline V gene are KGHDR and SFDVKD. Trimming cost V 4 bases and J 7 bases, with 12 bases left between them. The CDR3 loop spans 13 amino acids. The chain's CDR3 is CATSDPLSWTQYF. The CDR3 DNA reads TGTGCCACCAGTGACCCCCTCTCGTGGACCCAGTACTTC.

The V gene is TRBV7-8, the J gene TRBJ2-2; 10 bases match TRBD1. There are 15 residues in the CDR3. CDR1 and CDR2 from the germline V gene are SGHVS and FQNEAQ. The trim removed 4 bases at V and 3 bases at J, leaving 2 bases unmatched. The CDR3 here is CASSSGTGDTGELFF. The CDR3 DNA reads TGTGCCAGCAGCTCCGGGACAGGGGACACCGGGGAGCTGTTTTTT.

The genes are TRBV12-3 or TRBV12-4 and TRBJ2-3, with D possibly being TRBD1 (7 bases). The CDR3 length is 11 residues. The ends were cut back, 8 bases at V and 8 bases at J, with 11 bases in the middle. CDR3 sequence reads: CASHQGGTQYF. The DNA for the CDR3 is TGTGCCAGCCACCAGGGGGGTACGCAGTATTTT.

CDR3 in amino acids: CASSQEASGGAWVNEQFF. DNA for the CDR3: TGTGCCAGCAGCCAAGAGGCTAGCGGGGGGGCTTGGGTCAATGAGCAGTTCTTC. The rearrangement links TRBV3-1 (or the pseudogene TRBV3-2) to TRBJ2-1, with 12 bases aligning to TRBD2. The CDR3 covers 18 residues. Per germline, CDR1 LGHDT and CDR2 YNNKEL (reference sequence). Trimming cost V 0 bases and J 6 bases; bases outside gene matches: 9.

This sequence joins TRBV27 and TRBJ2-5; possible D gene TRBD2, 5 bases. Germline V gives CDR1 MNHEY, CDR2 SMNVEV (reference sequence). This CDR3 region has 13 residues. V was trimmed by 7 bases and J by 2 bases, leaving 11 bases between them. The CDR3 here is CASKWSGQETQYF. The CDR3 DNA reads TGTGCCAGCAAATGGAGCGGACAAGAGACCCAGTACTTC.

V usage is TRBV7-9 and J usage is TRBJ1-5, with 7 bases identical to TRBD1. Germline V gene lookup returns CDR1 SEHNR and CDR2 FQNEAQ (reference sequence). The CDR3 covers 15 residues. V gave up 5 bases and J gave up 2 bases; unmatched junction bases: 6. In nucleotides, the CDR3 is TGTGCCAGCAGCCCTAACACAGGGGGCAATCAGCCCCAGCATTTT. Translating gives CASSPNTGGNQPQHF.

This chain connects TRBV2 to TRBJ1-2; 12 positions match TRBD1. The CDR3 consists of 16 residues. Losses at the gene ends were 6 bases for V and 8 bases for J; bases not matched to a gene: 13. Germline CDR1 and CDR2: SNHLY and FYNNEI. CDR3 sequence: CASSIWRGQGARGYTF. The CDR3 coding sequence is TGTGCCAGCAGCATTTGGCGGGGACAGGGGGCAAGGGGCTACACCTTC.

The rearrangement uses TRBV19 and TRBJ1-5; D is uncertain. This CDR3 comprises 13 residues. CDR1 LNHDA and CDR2 SQIVND come from the germline V gene (reference sequence). V gave up 5 bases and J gave up 10 bases, with 15 bases separating them. The CDR3, as DNA: TGTGCCAGTAGTGCTGACGGGATCAGCCCCCAGCATTTT. It codes for CASSADGISPQHF.

The rearrangement links TRBV28 to TRBJ2-7, with 14 bases that match TRBD2. CDR1 and CDR2 from the germline V gene are MDHEN and SYDVKM. The CDR3 runs to 15 residues. V lost 6 bases, J lost 4 bases, and 5 bases stayed unmatched. CDR3 nucleotide sequence: TGTGCCAGCAGCCAGACTAGCGGGGGGGCTTACGAGCAGTACTTC. Protein sequence: CASSQTSGGAYEQYF.

The chain couples TRBV5-4 to TRBJ1-3; TRBD1 might be the D (5 bases). CDR1 and CDR2 (germline): SGHNT, YYREEE (reference sequence). V lost 6 bases to trimming and J lost 4 bases, with 14 bases between them. The CDR3 length is 14 residues. CDR3 bases: TGTGCCAGCACCCCGGGGGGGGGAGGAAACACCATATATTTT. Its protein is CASTPGGGGNTIYF.

The gene calls are TRBV2 and TRBJ1-4; 7 positions agree with TRBD1. The J segment lost 5 bases and the V segment lost 7 bases, leaving 4 bases of the junction unmatched. This CDR3 spans 13 amino acids. Looked up from germline, CDR1 is SNHLY and CDR2 is FYNNEI. The CDR3 protein is CASKRGQNEKLFF. The CDR3 DNA is TGTGCCAGCAAAAGGGGGCAGAATGAAAAACTGTTTTTT.

This clone was seen a single time. The rearrangement joins TRBV30 to TRBJ1-2; no firm D call. Trimming took 0 bases from V and 8 from J, leaving 10 bases between them. In germline, CDR1 is GTSNPN, CDR2 SVGIG (reference sequence). The CDR3 length is 12 residues. CDR3 bases: TGTGCCTGGAGTGTACGCCTAGAAGGCTACACCTTC. Translated, it gives CAWSVRLEGYTF.